This entry is about one TCR beta chain. Its antigen remains unidentified. Per-nucleotide qualities are absent, and no much larger clonotype sits a single base away. The approximately 39 donors, aged roughly 6 to 95 years, were systemically healthy Caucasian individuals from Russia. Each donor gave about 9.2 milliliters of peripheral blood, drawn into EDTA-treated Vacutainer tubes. Ficoll-Paque density-gradient centrifugation was used to isolate PBMCs, with at least 7 million per sample. Total RNA was extracted from PBMCs with Trizol reagent, with at least 6 micrograms obtained per sample. For every donor, flow cytometry on a PBMC aliquot measured the percentage of naive CD45RAhigh/CD27high T cells. The library was generated by 5' RACE. The sequencer listed for this sample is Illumina HiSeq 2500. A second PCR of roughly 6 to 12 cycles was run with a J-beta primer mix and a sample-barcoded 5' primer. Each TCR beta cDNA molecule received a unique molecular identifier from a template-switch 5' adaptor carrying 12 random nucleotides. Each sample yielded at least 2.5 million CDR3-containing paired-end reads. All of the RNA was converted into first-strand cDNA using the Mint cDNA synthesis kit, with a TRBC-specific oligonucleotide serving as the primer. All cDNA was treated with uracil-DNA glycosylase and then went through a first 18-cycle PCR with the universal primers M1SS and BC2_uni_R. In the source study's methods: Normalization of each sample was performed by random selection of 1 million high-quality reads, each carrying a distinct molecular identifier. Instead of being binned into consensus sequences, reads with shared molecular identifiers were discarded. MiTCR, with a Q25 quality threshold and the strictest error-elimination algorithm, was used for CDR3 identification, clonotype clustering and error correction. A nonparametric unseen species model using Euler transformation provided a lower-bound estimate of total TCR beta diversity. Clones were called with MiXCR by TCRdb after fastp trimmed the public reads at Q25, and only in-frame beta chains were retained. Entries that share a CDR3 protein sequence are merged under the most common genes and DNA. In this record, the V and J calls reflect TCRdb's handling and not the investigators' own analysis. Within this sample are 600,000 to 850,000 distinct CDR3 sequences, with 20% to 25% of them counted one time only. The top ten constitute 9.4% of the sample.

This sample stems from a study of blood T cells in healthy people across ages (dated by TCRdb to the mid-2010s). With regard to the full study: In model experiments, roughly one uniquely barcoded TCR beta cDNA molecule per two T cells was captured by template switching. The study measured age-related changes in TCR beta repertoire diversity using deep sequencing normalized with unique cDNA molecular identifiers. Four age groups were formed from the donors: young (average around 15 years), middle-aged (around 41), aged (over 55) and long-lived (less than 85). The study analyzed two additional independent replicas of 1 million unique cDNA reads from the same blood draw for two donors, one aged 18 to 29 and one aged 80 or older. Overall results and qualifications from the work: Observed TCR beta diversity per million T cells fell roughly linearly with age, and a significant reduction was already apparent by age roughly 40. Observed TCR beta diversity correlated strongly with the percentage of naive T cells measured by flow cytometry. Estimates of total diversity based on one million sequenced T cells were considered lower bounds and underestimates. Donor CMV infection status was unknown, potentially confounding age-related changes in expanded clonotypes. Compared with the aged group, the long-lived group had more naive CD4+ T cells, fewer expanded clones and increased TCR diversity, a pattern suggesting age selection. Conclusive comparison of naive and antigen-experienced compartments was prevented by the profiling of bulk unsorted PBMCs.

Spanning cysteine to phenylalanine, the CDR3 consists of 16 amino acids. The retained sequence is limited to the CDR3, 48 bases, with the frame set at the first base. According to the germline V gene, CDR1 reads SGHTA and CDR2 reads FQGTGA. These data also formed part of another study, on T cells of mothers and their children. The second study's paper adds: Donors were nine systemically healthy Caucasian individuals: three mothers and their six children. cDNA synthesis used all of the extracted RNA, with 1.5 ug of RNA in each 15 ul reaction. In the second PCR, the M1S primer added sample barcodes and 2-4 random nucleotides. Each mother yielded over 8 million TCR beta CDR3 reads and each child roughly 3 million reads. In both related and unrelated pairs, thymic selection shapes the output of TCR recombination in a similar way, with inherited differences having only a minor effect. Normalized repertoire overlap in related mother-child pairs was always slightly higher than in unrelated mother-child pairs, but the difference was never significant. Persistent microchimeric T cell clones were not detected, at a sensitivity of approximately 100 clones per million clonotypes. To look for features that set related mother-child pairs apart from unrelated individuals, the researchers ran deep NGS to compare the TCR beta repertoires of mothers and children. The mean age was 40 +/- 4 years for the mothers and 11 +/- 4 years for the children. After adapter ligation with NEBNext reagents, the libraries were sequenced on Illumina HiSeq 2000 with 100+100 nt paired-end reads. To prevent cross-contamination, the mother and child libraries were prepared one month apart and sequenced in separate runs. Each donor had between roughly 450,000 and 2,100,000 distinct TCR beta clonotypes identified. Naive TCR beta clonotypes were estimated from low-frequency clonotypes matched to each donor's FACS-determined naive share, without sorting.

Source material: blood. Recombination joined TRBV7-3 with TRBJ2-5, and 13 bases in between align with TRBD2. The J call could be wrong; TRBJ2-1 is a better fit for the DNA end. This sequence was found in a boy aged 10-17 years in good health. The DNA sequence is TGTGCCAGCAGTCCAACTAGCGGGAGGGCCTCAGGAGAGCAGTTCTTC. Translation gives CASSPTSGRASGEQFF.